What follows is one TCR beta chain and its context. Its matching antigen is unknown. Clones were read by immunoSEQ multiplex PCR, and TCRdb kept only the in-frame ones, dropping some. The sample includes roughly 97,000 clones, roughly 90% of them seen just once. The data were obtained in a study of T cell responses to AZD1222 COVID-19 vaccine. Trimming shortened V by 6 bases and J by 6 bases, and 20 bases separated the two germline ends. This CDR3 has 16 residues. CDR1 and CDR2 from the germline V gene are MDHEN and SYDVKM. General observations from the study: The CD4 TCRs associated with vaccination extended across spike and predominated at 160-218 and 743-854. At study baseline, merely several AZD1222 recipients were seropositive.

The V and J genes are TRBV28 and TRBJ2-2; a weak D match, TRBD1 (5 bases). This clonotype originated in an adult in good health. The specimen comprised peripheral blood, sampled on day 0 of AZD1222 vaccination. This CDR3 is CASSKVSGSRPGELFF. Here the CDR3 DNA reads TGTGCCAGCAGCAAAGTCTCAGGGTCCCGGCCCGGGGAGCTGTTTTTT.